This T cell receptor (beta chain) was identified during a study of yellow fever vaccine responses in identical twins. The V and J ends lost 3 bases and 5 bases respectively, with 6 bases between them. The germline CDR1 and CDR2 sequences are SGHNT and YENEEA. The CDR3 is 12 amino acids. Findings of the study overall: Twins' vaccine T cell response reportedly seemed partly convergent, partly personalized.

Within the sample, this clonotype is hyperexpanded. Antigen specificity is unknown. Via MiXCR, TCRdb re-called the RT-PCR reads, giving one row per CDR3 protein. The sample lists 780 or so distinct CDR3 sequences; 80% were seen once. Sequences were derived from T cells from blood (PBMCs), unsorted or a sorted subset (not recorded which), sampled before or after yellow fever vaccination (not recorded which). The J gene is TRBJ2-3, the V gene TRBV11-3, with D possibly matching TRBD1 (5 bases). The TCR originated in a female donor who received the yellow fever vaccine. Here the CDR3 reads CASSLQGDTQYF. As DNA, the CDR3 is TGTGCCAGCAGCTTGCAGGGAGATACGCAGTATTTT.